Sequencing of this T cell receptor beta chain was carried out in a study of vaccination and CD4 T cells after COVID-19. On the study more broadly: Convalescent patients were SARS-CoV-2 positive by nasal swab PCR; several mild, one severe. Convalescent patients gave post-COVID blood a median about 100 days post-diagnosis, range 35 to 161.

TCRdb processed the PCR reads anew with MiXCR; each CDR3 protein has one entry. The sample holds about 24,000 distinct CDR3 sequences, over 40% seen once. Study outcomes and limitations: SARS-CoV-2-reactive clonotypes rose nonsignificantly, with the median going from around 20 to 38.

Points on this clonotype: The antigen remains unidentified.

The sequenced sample was CD4+ T cells from blood, obtained before SARS-CoV-2 vaccination. This TCR derives from a human donor who had recovered from COVID-19.

This chain's CDR3 is CASSLSGWIAGGSPYEQYF. The CDR3 coding sequence is TGTGCCAGCAGTTTATCGGGGTGGATAGCGGGAGGATCCCCCTACGAGCAGTACTTC. V gene TRBV27 combines with J gene TRBJ2-7; 10 positions agree with TRBD2. Germline V gene lookup returns CDR1 MNHEY and CDR2 SMNVEV (reference sequence). The junction had 13 bases not matched to a gene; V was cut back by 0 bases and J by 2 bases. The CDR3 consists of 19 residues.